These 21 T cell receptor beta chains were all obtained from the same sample, sequenced in a study of cytomegalovirus exposure and HLA in healthy donors. 60 Vbeta and 13 Jbeta primers were used in PCR. TCRdb's table, derived via immunoSEQ multiplex PCR, lists solely in-frame clones and lacks some. The sample carries around 100,000 clones, around 80% recorded once. Specimen: PBMCs. The receptors were gathered from a man aged 30 to 39 in good health and CMV-seropositive.

The CDR3 region is CASSLMQGKNYGYTF. The CDR3, as DNA: TGCGCCAGCAGCTTGATGCAGGGAAAAAACTATGGCTACACCTTC. The rearrangement uses TRBV5-1 and TRBJ1-2, with D possibly matching TRBD1 (5 bases). The CDR3 length is 15 residues. V dropped 1 base and J dropped 2 bases, with 12 bases sitting between them. The germline V gene has CDR1 SGHRS and CDR2 YFSETQ.

This chain connects TRBV6-5 to TRBJ1-1, with 8 bases fitting TRBD1. V was pared by 2 bases and J by 3 bases, with 8 bases of the junction left unmatched. CDR1 is MNHEY and CDR2 is SVGAGI in the germline V gene. The CDR3 totals 16 residues. Here the CDR3 reads CASSYAGTGVYTEAFF. DNA of the CDR3: TGTGCCAGCAGTTACGCCGGGACAGGAGTCTACACTGAAGCTTTCTTT.

The chain links TRBV10-3 to TRBJ1-2; no clear D gene. The V end was cut by 3 bases, the J end by 7 bases, with 6 bases between. The germline CDR1 and CDR2 sequences are ENHRY and SYGVKD. The CDR3 is 11 amino acids. CDR3 protein: CAISERLGYTF. The CDR3 nucleotides read TGTGCCATCAGTGAACGACTTGGCTACACCTTC.

The chain has TRBV5-6 and TRBJ2-7; 9 nucleotides align to TRBD1. This CDR3 is built from 14 residues. V trimming: 4 bases; J trimming: 2 bases; junction bases outside the gene matches: 4. Germline V CDR1 and CDR2: SGHDT, YYEEEE. The CDR3 loop is CASSRTGAPYEQYF. CDR3 sequence (DNA): TGTGCCAGCAGCCGGACAGGGGCCCCCTACGAGCAGTACTTC.

The rearrangement joins TRBV7-7 to TRBJ2-5, with 7 nucleotides matching TRBD1. J lost 5 bases, V lost 4 bases, and 7 bases had no gene match. Germline lookup yields CDR1 SSHAT and CDR2 FNYEAQ (reference sequence). CDR3 length: 14 amino acids. The CDR3 sequence: CASSSAGQVETQYF. CDR3 sequence (DNA): TGTGCCAGCAGCTCCGCCGGACAGGTGGAGACCCAGTACTTC.

The V call is TRBV7-2, the J call TRBJ2-7, with 12 positions matching TRBD2. Germline V gives CDR1 SGHTA, CDR2 FQGNSA. J lost 4 bases, V lost 4 bases, and 5 bases had no gene match. This CDR3 is built from 15 residues. CDR3 sequence reads: CASSSLAGGPYEQYF. The CDR3 region has the DNA TGTGCCAGCAGCTCCCTAGCGGGGGGGCCTTACGAGCAGTACTTC.

In its sample, this clone was seen a few times. The sample carries other DNA sequences with the same CDR3. The chain uses TRBV19 and TRBJ1-5; 8 nucleotides align to TRBD1. J was trimmed by 0 bases and V by 8 bases; bases with no gene match: 6. CDR3 size: 15 residues. The germline CDR1 and CDR2 sequences are LNHDA and SQIVND (reference sequence). CDR3 protein: CASDPGQVSNQPQHF. For the CDR3, the DNA is TGTGCCAGTGACCCGGGACAGGTTAGCAATCAGCCCCAGCATTTT.

The V call is TRBV21-1, the J call TRBJ2-7; the table's D gene call, TRBD2, was not cross checked with the DNA. TRBV21-1 is a pseudogene. The CDR3 covers 14 residues. CDR3 nucleotide sequence: TGTGCCAGCAGCCTACGAAGGCGGCGGGACGAGCAGTACTTC. Its translation: CASSLRRRRDEQYF.

The chain joins TRBV5-4 to TRBJ2-1; TRBD1 matches 9 bases. CDR3 length equals 15 residues. V gave up 3 bases and J gave up 2 bases; unmatched junction bases: 3. Germline V gives CDR1 SGHNT, CDR2 YYREEE (reference sequence). The CDR3 loop reads CASSSRQGAYNEQFF. The CDR3 bases are TGTGCCAGCAGCTCTAGACAGGGGGCCTACAATGAGCAGTTCTTC. The full variable domain, with the rest looked up from reference TRBV5-4 and TRBJ2-1, is ETGVTQSPTHLIKTRGQQVTLRCSSQSGHNTVSWYQQALGQGPQFIFQYYREEENGRGNFPPRFSGLQFPNYSSELNVNALELDDSALYLCASSSRQGAYNEQFFGPGTRLTVL.

For the CDR3, the DNA is TGTGCCTGGACCCCCCGTGCGGGGAACACTGAAGCTTTCTTT. The encoded protein is CAWTPRAGNTEAFF. V usage is TRBV30 and J usage is TRBJ1-1; D gene ambiguous. In germline, CDR1 is GTSNPN, CDR2 SVGIG (reference sequence). V lost 4 bases and J lost 1, with 13 bases in between. This CDR3 spans 14 amino acids.

This rearrangement joins TRBV13 to TRBJ2-1; 12 bases agree with TRBD2. Germline V gene data show CDR1 as PRHDT and CDR2 as FYEKMQ (reference sequence). J was trimmed by 8 bases and V by 2 bases; bases with no gene match: 4. This CDR3 has 15 amino acids. The CDR3 loop reads CASSLRTSGVDEQFF. The CDR3 nucleotides read TGTGCCAGCAGCTTAAGGACTAGCGGGGTCGATGAGCAGTTCTTC.

The V call is TRBV9, the J call TRBJ1-2; no clear D. Per the germline V gene, CDR1 is SGDLS and CDR2 is YYNGEE. The CDR3 spans 12 residues. Trimming took 5 bases from V and 6 from J, leaving 11 bases between them. As DNA, the CDR3 is TGTGCCAGCAGGGTTAGAAGTGATGGCTACACCTTC. It codes for CASRVRSDGYTF. The full variable domain, completed using reference TRBV9 and TRBJ1-2, is DSGVTQTPKHLITATGQRVTLRCSPRSGDLSVYWYQQSLDQGLQFLIQYYNGEERAKGNILERFSAQQFPDLHSELNLSSLELGDSALYFCASRVRSDGYTFGSGTRLTVV.

This chain connects TRBV6-5 to TRBJ2-1; 8 bases fit TRBD1. This CDR3 contains 12 residues. J was trimmed by 7 bases and V by 6 bases; bases with no gene match: 2. Germline V gene sequence: CDR1 MNHEY, CDR2 SVGAGI. CDR3 bases: TGTGCCAGCAGCAGACAGGGGAATGAGCAGTTCTTC. It is translated as CASSRQGNEQFF.

This clone was seen a few times. The V gene is TRBV5-1, the J gene TRBJ1-4, with D unclear. V was cut by 4 bases and J by 6 bases, with 13 bases left in between. Germline-derived CDR1 and CDR2 are SGHRS and YFSETQ. CDR3 length: 14 amino acids. This CDR3 is CASSRLGSDEKLFF. CDR3 DNA sequence: TGCGCCAGCAGCCGGTTGGGCTCGGATGAAAAACTGTTTTTT. The whole variable domain, filled in from reference TRBV5-1 and TRBJ1-4, reads KAGVTQTPRYLIKTRGQQVTLSCSPISGHRSVSWYQQTPGQGLQFLFEYFSETQRNKGNFPGRFSGRQFSNSRSEMNVSTLELGDSALYLCASSRLGSDEKLFFGSGTQLSVL.

This rearrangement joins TRBV29-1 to TRBJ2-5, with a possible D match to TRBD1 (6 bases). The J call may not be correct, given that the DNA end is closer to TRBJ2-7. The CDR3 spans 15 residues. Germline assignment: CDR1 SQVTM and CDR2 ANQGSEA. CDR3: CSVETTGTLSYEQYF. DNA of the CDR3: TGCAGCGTTGAAACAACAGGGACACTCTCCTACGAGCAGTACTTC.

In DNA, the CDR3 is TGTGCCAGCAGTGAAGCAGCCGGACTAGCGGGGGAAGAGACCCAGTACTTC. Amino acids: CASSEAAGLAGEETQYF. J is TRBJ2-5 and V is TRBV2, with TRBD2 matching 13 bases. Germline CDR1 reads SNHLY; CDR2 reads FYNNEI. V lost 0 bases, J lost 3 bases, and 4 bases stayed unmatched. The CDR3 totals 17 residues. The full variable domain, rest sourced from reference TRBV2 and TRBJ2-5, is EPEVTQTPSHQVTQMGQEVILRCVPISNHLYFYWYRQILGQKVEFLVSFYNNEISEKSEIFDDQFSVERPDGSNFTLKIRSTKLEDSAMYFCASSEAAGLAGEETQYFGPGTRLLVL.

This clone was recorded only once. The chain joins TRBV6-5 to TRBJ1-1; TRBD1 aligns across 7 bases. From germline, CDR1 is MNHEY and CDR2 SVGAGI. The CDR3 is 14 residues long. J was trimmed by 7 bases and V by 10 bases; bases with no gene match: 15. The CDR3 coding sequence is TGTGCCACCCGAGCACAGGGGAATATAATTGAAGCTTTCTTT. Residues: CATRAQGNIIEAFF.

This clone was counted only a few times. V usage is TRBV2 and J usage is TRBJ1-1; the match to TRBD1 covers 8 bases. Per germline, CDR1 SNHLY and CDR2 FYNNEI. This CDR3 contains 13 residues. V shed 8 bases, J shed 4 bases, and the junction held 6 bases outside the gene matches. The CDR3: CASGGQGTTEAFF. The CDR3 DNA reads TGTGCCAGCGGAGGACAGGGTACCACTGAAGCTTTCTTT.

With respect to this clone: The junction departs from germline at one end; a sequencing error may be responsible. In DNA, the CDR3 is TGTTCCAGCAGCTCTCCCGTAGGGGTTGAGACTGAAGCTTTCTTT. This encodes CSSSSPVGVETEAFF. This chain connects TRBV7-9 to TRBJ1-1, with D tentatively TRBD1 (5 bases). The CDR3 length is 15 residues. Germline lookup yields CDR1 SEHNR and CDR2 FQNEAQ (reference sequence).

The table lists this clone with a count of one. This chain connects TRBV2 to TRBJ1-5, with TRBD1 identical over 9 bases. Germline V CDR1 and CDR2: SNHLY, FYNNEI. The CDR3 runs to 13 residues. J lost 7 bases, V lost 8 bases, and 6 bases had no gene match. CDR3 sequence: CASEGQGGQPQHF. The CDR3 DNA is TGTGCCAGCGAGGGACAGGGAGGCCAGCCCCAGCATTTT.

This chain connects TRBV29-1 to TRBJ1-2; a possible D gene is TRBD1 (5 bases). Looked up from germline, CDR1 is SQVTM and CDR2 is ANQGSEA. CDR3 length: 12 amino acids. V dropped 2 bases and J dropped 3 bases, with 7 bases sitting between them. The CDR3 nucleotides are TGCAGCGTTGAATCGACAGACTATGGCTACACCTTC. Translating gives CSVESTDYGYTF.